One and the same sample provided the 8 T cell receptor beta chains below, sequenced in a study of tumor and adjacent non-tumor tissue in lung cancer (dated 2018 in TCRdb). Bulk unsorted tissue served as the source for RNA extraction, and RNA quality was assessed using a NanoDrop ND-1000 and an Agilent 2100. Distant non-tumor tissue taken more than 3 cm from the tumor edge was used as the normal lung sample. The library was obtained by multiplex PCR. Sequenced using an Illumina HiSeq 2500. TCRbeta libraries were constructed through three rounds of nested PCR with primers (Table S4) according to protocols adapted from ARM-PCR. TCRdb reprocessed the public reads (quality trimming at Q25 with fastp, clone calling with MiXCR) and kept in-frame beta chains. Rows matching on CDR3 protein sequence are summarized as one entry with the most common DNA and genes. Across this sample there are 48,000 or so distinct CDR3 sequences, with around 64% seen only once. The top ten hold 25% to 35% of the sample.

Sequencing used distant non-tumor lung tissue. The receptor source for this set is a woman aged 70-85 years with non-small cell lung cancer.

There are many counts of this clonotype. This sequence joins TRBV12-3 or TRBV12-4 and TRBJ2-2; 7 bases map to TRBD1. Trimming took 5 bases from V and 6 from J; bases not matched to a gene: 15. The CDR3 covers 17 residues. The CDR3 DNA sequence: TGTGCCAGCAGTGAGTACAGGGGATTAACCACATCCGGGGAGCTGTTTTTT. This sequence encodes CASSEYRGLTTSGELFF.

For this clonotype: The missing conserved phenylalanine or tryptophan at the end of this CDR3 makes a read error likely. The chain has TRBV29-1 and TRBJ2-2; maybe TRBD2 (5 bases). V was trimmed by 6 bases and J by 5 bases, leaving 19 bases between them. Per germline, CDR1 SQVTM and CDR2 ANQGSEA. CDR3 length equals 15 residues. The CDR3 loop reads CSVPGMQRGTGELFY. The CDR3, as DNA: TGCAGCGTCCCCGGGATGCAAAGAGGGACCGGGGAGCTGTTTTAT.

This clonotype was recorded a few times. The V call is TRBV2, the J call TRBJ2-7, with no clear D. CDR3 size: 16 residues. Trimming left V 0 bases short and J 1 base short, with 13 bases between. Germline values: CDR1 SNHLY, CDR2 FYNNEI. The CDR3 coding sequence is TGTGCCAGCAGTGAAGCCACAATAGTGGATTCCTACGAGCAGTACTTC. Translated: CASSEATIVDSYEQYF.

The chain joins TRBV29-1 to TRBJ2-3, with TRBD2 matching over 10 bases. The CDR3 extends over 14 amino acids. CDR1 and CDR2 (germline): SQVTM, ANQGSEA. The junction had 10 bases not matched to a gene; V was cut back by 5 bases and J by 8 bases. This chain's CDR3 is CSVNPSGSWGTQYF. CDR3 coding DNA: TGCAGCGTTAACCCTAGCGGGAGTTGGGGTACGCAGTATTTT.

The count of this clonotype is one. The chain has TRBV19 and TRBJ2-3; TRBD2 might be the D (6 bases). The CDR3 is 14 amino acids. Trimming cost V 5 bases and J 3 bases, with 12 bases left between them. CDR1 is LNHDA and CDR2 is SQIVND in the germline V gene (reference sequence). The CDR3 region has the DNA TGTGCCAGTAGTCTGGAGGGCCGGACAGATACGCAGTATTTT. This codes for CASSLEGRTDTQYF.

V gene TRBV10-2 combines with J gene TRBJ1-1; tentatively, D is TRBD1 (5 bases). The CDR3 has 15 residues. Trimming took off 1 base at V and 14 bases at J, with 23 bases between the two ends. In germline, CDR1 is WSHSY, CDR2 SAAADI. The CDR3: CASSEWSTLDTEAFF. The CDR3 nucleotides are TGCGCCAGCAGTGAGTGGAGCACTCTGGACACTGAGGCCTTCTTT.

This clonotype was detected only once. V is TRBV20-1 and J is TRBJ2-1; 7 bases align to TRBD2. The CDR3 consists of 11 residues. CDR1 is DFQATT and CDR2 is SNEGSKA in the germline V gene (reference sequence). The CDR3 DNA follows: TGCGATGCTAGCGGAGAGCTCGGGCAGTTCTTC. Its translation is CDASGELGQFF.

The chain uses TRBV29-1 and TRBJ1-4; 8 bases match TRBD1. V lost 2 bases, J lost 7 bases, and 12 bases stayed unmatched. The germline gives CDR1 SQVTM, CDR2 ANQGSEA. CDR3 length: 16 amino acids. The CDR3 nucleotides are TGCAGCGTTGAAACGTTTCATGCAGGGGGCAGTGAAAAACTGTTTTTT. Amino acids: CSVETFHAGGSEKLFF. Supplemented by reference TRBV29-1 and TRBJ1-4, the full variable domain reads SAVISQKPSRDICQRGTSLTIQCQVDSQVTMMFWYRQQPGQSLTLIATANQGSEATYESGFVIDKFPISRPNLTFSTLTVSNMSPEDSSIYLCSVETFHAGGSEKLFFGSGTQLSVL.